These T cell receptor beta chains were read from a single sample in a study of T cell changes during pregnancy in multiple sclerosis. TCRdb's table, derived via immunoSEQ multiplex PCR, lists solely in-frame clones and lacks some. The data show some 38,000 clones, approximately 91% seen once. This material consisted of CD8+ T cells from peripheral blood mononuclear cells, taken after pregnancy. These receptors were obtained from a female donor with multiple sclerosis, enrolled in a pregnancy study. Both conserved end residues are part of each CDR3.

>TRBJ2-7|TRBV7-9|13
CASSLGRDYEQYF
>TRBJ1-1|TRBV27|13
CASSLRGWTEAFF
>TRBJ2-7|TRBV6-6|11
CASSPRDEQYF
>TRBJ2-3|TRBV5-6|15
CASSRRSTRRDTQYF
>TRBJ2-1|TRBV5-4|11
CASSFGGEQFF
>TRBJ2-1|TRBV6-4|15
CASSDSGESYNEQFF
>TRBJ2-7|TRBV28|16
CASSLPPLAGGWEQYF
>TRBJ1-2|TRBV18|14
CASSPGTGVYGYTF
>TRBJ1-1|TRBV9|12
CASSAESTEAFF
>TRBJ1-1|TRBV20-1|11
CSAADYTEAFF
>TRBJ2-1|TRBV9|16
CASSPVIAGAYNEQFF
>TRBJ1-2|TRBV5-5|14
CASSLGTGWNGYTF
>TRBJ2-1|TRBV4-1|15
CASSRGQSSYNEQFF
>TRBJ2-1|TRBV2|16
CASSGDPEDSYNEQFF
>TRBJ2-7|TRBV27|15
CASSPVAGENYEQYF
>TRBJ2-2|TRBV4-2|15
CASSRQGGNTGELFF
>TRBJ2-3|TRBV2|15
CASSPPGLAPDTQYF
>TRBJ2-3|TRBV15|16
CATSLRLAGVGDTQYF
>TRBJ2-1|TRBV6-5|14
CASSYFGGGNEQFF
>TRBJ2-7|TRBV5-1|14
CASSFSGTSYEQYF
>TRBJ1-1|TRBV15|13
CATSRGRNTEAFF